Listed below are T cell receptor beta chains from one sample, sequenced in a study of T cells in Graves' hyperthyroidism and ophthalmopathy. TCRdb ran MiXCR on the multiplex PCR reads and lists one entry per CDR3 protein. The data hold approximately 640,000 distinct CDR3 sequences, with about 45% observed a single time. The specimen sequenced was peripheral blood or thyroid tissue (not recorded which). These receptors all come from an adult man with Graves' disease, either hyperthyroidism or ophthalmopathy (not recorded which). CDR3s leave out the opening cysteine and the closing phenylalanine or tryptophan.

V gene: TRBV7-3
J gene: TRBJ1-1
CDR3 protein: ASSEQGTEAF

V gene: TRBV9
J gene: TRBJ2-7
CDR3 protein: ASSGSTGFEQY

V gene: TRBV5-1
J gene: TRBJ2-7
CDR3 protein: ASSLGVAYEQY

V gene: TRBV24-1
J gene: TRBJ1-1
CDR3 protein: ATSDVLNTEAF

V gene: TRBV7-9
J gene: TRBJ2-7
CDR3 protein: ASSGGLAGHEQY

V gene: TRBV2
J gene: TRBJ2-7
CDR3 protein: ASSQEGQGAEEQY

V gene: TRBV10-3
J gene: TRBJ1-6
CDR3 protein: AISDTGGSPLH

V gene: TRBV7-8
J gene: TRBJ2-2
CDR3 protein: ASTKISGGFAGELF

V gene: TRBV20-1
J gene: TRBJ1-1
CDR3 protein: SARTANMNTEDF

V gene: TRBV5-1
J gene: TRBJ1-1
CDR3 protein: ASSPTPTREAF

V gene: TRBV12-3/TRBV12-4
J gene: TRBJ1-1
CDR3 protein: ASSLGQAFTEAF

V gene: TRBV9
J gene: TRBJ1-1
CDR3 protein: ASSQAPGSFNTEAF

V gene: TRBV29-1
J gene: TRBJ1-2
CDR3 protein: SVGQGGYGYT

V gene: TRBV12-3/TRBV12-4
J gene: TRBJ1-2
CDR3 protein: ASSLGQGYT

V gene: TRBV7-2
J gene: TRBJ1-2
CDR3 protein: ASNARSDGYT

V gene: TRBV29-1
J gene: TRBJ2-5
CDR3 protein: SVDITSGGDGGETQY

V gene: TRBV7-9
J gene: TRBJ1-5
CDR3 protein: ASSRTLQGYNQPQH

V gene: TRBV10-3
J gene: TRBJ1-1
CDR3 protein: AARGANTEAF

V gene: TRBV29-1
J gene: TRBJ1-1
CDR3 protein: SVKQGGTEAF